The clone carrying this T cell receptor beta chain was counted only a few times. Antigen specificity is unknown. The data were taken from a study of cytomegalovirus exposure and HLA in healthy donors. Germline V lookup: CDR1 SGHNT, CDR2 YENEEA. The CDR3 runs 16 residues. Trimming at V came to 1 base and at J to 1 base, leaving 3 bases not matched to a gene. Though nominally healthy at sampling, donors likely had unrecorded immune exposures. The PCR made use of 60 Vbeta and 13 Jbeta primers. The protocol was immunoSEQ multiplex PCR, while the TCRdb copy is restricted to in-frame clones and leaves out a portion. The sample consists of 90,000 to 110,000 clones, about an eighth of them appearing once. Findings and limits, study-wide: Most subjects' HLA-A and HLA-B alleles were reportedly predicted from TCR beta sequences. In a later analysis, a missense DCLRE1C variant was linked to TCR beta V- and J-gene trimming. The study put 160 or so TCR beta chains on its list as cytomegalovirus-associated.

The origin of this receptor is a middle-aged man in good health and CMV-seropositive. V usage is TRBV11-3 and J usage is TRBJ2-2, with 7 bases that match TRBD1. Sequencing input: PBMCs. CDR3 DNA sequence: TGTGCCAGCAGCTTAGTTGGGACAGTGAACACCGGGGAGCTGTTTTTT. It specifies CASSLVGTVNTGELFF.